A selection of T cell receptor beta chains follows, all from one sample in a study of OX40 agonist ivuxolimab in advanced cancers. Some clones are missing from TCRdb's copy, which holds only in-frame ones; the method was immunoSEQ multiplex PCR. Seen here are tens of thousands of clones, under 90% observed once, and the top ten hold approximately 1.7%. The material was CD4+ or CD8+ T cells sorted from blood, obtained in a trial of the OX40 agonist ivuxolimab. The receptors were gathered from an adult with an advanced solid tumor such as melanoma, head and neck, liver or kidney cancer. Each CDR3 is given without its conserved first and last residue. Fields, in order: J gene, V gene, CDR3 protein.

j_call: TRBJ1-1; v_call: TRBV2; cdr3_aa: ASSGLGGRRTEAF
j_call: TRBJ2-7; v_call: TRBV28; cdr3_aa: ASSRPTGGHEQY
j_call: TRBJ2-3; v_call: TRBV5-4; cdr3_aa: ASSLDSPSTDTQY
j_call: TRBJ2-5; v_call: TRBV6-1; cdr3_aa: ASTTPGQQETQY
j_call: TRBJ1-3; v_call: TRBV5-1; cdr3_aa: ASSISDSASGNTIY
j_call: TRBJ2-4; v_call: TRBV5-8; cdr3_aa: ASSSDPKNIQY
j_call: TRBJ1-1; v_call: TRBV5-6; cdr3_aa: ASSGGGGTEAF
j_call: TRBJ1-1; v_call: TRBV30; cdr3_aa: AWSRLRGNTEAF
j_call: TRBJ2-1; v_call: TRBV5-5; cdr3_aa: ASLISGASFNEQF
j_call: TRBJ2-2; v_call: TRBV2; cdr3_aa: ASSQGVTGELF
j_call: TRBJ2-7; v_call: TRBV6-5; cdr3_aa: ASTQEGMLYEQY
j_call: TRBJ2-1; v_call: TRBV18; cdr3_aa: ASSPVGEAGEQF
j_call: TRBJ1-2; v_call: TRBV11-2; cdr3_aa: ASSLDLLGGVANYGYT
j_call: TRBJ1-6; v_call: TRBV4-1; cdr3_aa: ASSHRQISYNSPLH
j_call: TRBJ1-3; v_call: TRBV9; cdr3_aa: ASSRRSGPGNTIY
j_call: .; v_call: TRBV6-5; cdr3_aa: ASSLPTLHEQY
j_call: TRBJ1-5; v_call: TRBV12-5; cdr3_aa: ASGLVAGTEPYSNQPQH
j_call: TRBJ1-6; v_call: TRBV9; cdr3_aa: ASSARGEGGLVDSPLH
j_call: TRBJ2-1; v_call: TRBV6-1; cdr3_aa: ASSAFLMLDEQF
j_call: TRBJ2-5; v_call: TRBV28; cdr3_aa: ASSFPGTPAQY
j_call: TRBJ2-7; v_call: TRBV7-2; cdr3_aa: ASSLGAATGYEQY
j_call: TRBJ1-6; v_call: TRBV5-6; cdr3_aa: ASSLEGPHNSPLH
j_call: TRBJ1-4; v_call: TRBV28; cdr3_aa: ASTQQVTEKLF
j_call: TRBJ2-6; v_call: TRBV5-1; cdr3_aa: ASVEGPSGANVLT
j_call: TRBJ2-2; v_call: TRBV19; cdr3_aa: ASSMGGRRDTGELF
j_call: TRBJ2-1; v_call: TRBV11-3; cdr3_aa: ASSPGQPDNEQF
j_call: TRBJ2-7; v_call: TRBV7-2; cdr3_aa: ASSLGQGSFYEQY
j_call: TRBJ1-1; v_call: TRBV11-2; cdr3_aa: ASSLVFGAAQSSAF
j_call: TRBJ2-5; v_call: TRBV9; cdr3_aa: ASSPGLAPETQY
j_call: TRBJ1-5; v_call: TRBV18; cdr3_aa: ASSPEWDQPQH
j_call: TRBJ1-3; v_call: TRBV13; cdr3_aa: ASSFFSGNTIY
j_call: TRBJ2-7; v_call: TRBV6-5; cdr3_aa: ASGRGQLDSYEQY
j_call: TRBJ2-1; v_call: TRBV19; cdr3_aa: ASRKRQGTDNEQF
j_call: TRBJ1-1; v_call: TRBV30; cdr3_aa: AWTRLNTEAF
j_call: TRBJ1-4; v_call: TRBV28; cdr3_aa: ASKTTGGTNEKLF
j_call: TRBJ2-5; v_call: TRBV27; cdr3_aa: ASRPLGTATETQY
j_call: TRBJ1-4; v_call: TRBV30; cdr3_aa: AWTAGGATNEKLF
j_call: TRBJ2-5; v_call: TRBV7-3; cdr3_aa: ASSWTGGETQY
j_call: TRBJ2-2; v_call: TRBV6-4; cdr3_aa: ASSVRWTGELF
j_call: TRBJ1-6; v_call: TRBV6-1; cdr3_aa: ASRRTDNSPLH
j_call: TRBJ2-7; v_call: TRBV2; cdr3_aa: ASSEALAGDHEQY
j_call: TRBJ1-3; v_call: TRBV28; cdr3_aa: ASIRGSGNTIY
j_call: TRBJ2-7; v_call: TRBV7-9; cdr3_aa: ASSLNFAEQY
j_call: TRBJ2-2; v_call: TRBV10-3; cdr3_aa: AISAGGVDTGELF
j_call: TRBJ2-5; v_call: TRBV7-2; cdr3_aa: ASSHGTQETQY
j_call: TRBJ1-6; v_call: TRBV11-1; cdr3_aa: ASSLDLNNSPLH
j_call: TRBJ1-3; v_call: TRBV10-3; cdr3_aa: AIIGQGSGNTIY
j_call: TRBJ2-2; v_call: TRBV5-4; cdr3_aa: ASSPPQVGHKELF
j_call: TRBJ2-5; v_call: TRBV28; cdr3_aa: ASSLLRSQETQY
j_call: TRBJ1-1; v_call: TRBV5-1; cdr3_aa: ASSSIGGDTEAF